Sequencing of this TCR beta chain was carried out in a study of shared clonotypes between healthy human individuals (dated by TCRdb to the early 2020s). With respect to the entire study: The cohort included three men and a couple of women between 18 and 49 years of age. For each donor, CD4 naive and CD4 memory were each run on three plates, CD8 naive on two plates, and CD8 memory on one plate. To estimate repertoire size and how much clonotype sharing occurs between individuals, the study deeply sequenced the blood TCR repertoires of about five healthy adults. To increase sequencing depth and limit assay-specific biases, TCR repertoire library preparation and sequencing were carried out by different laboratories using diverse techniques. Each donor's leukapheresis produced roughly between about 0.8 and 10 billion PBMCs.

Trimming accounts for 10 bases at V and 6 bases at J, while the number of junction bases matched to no gene is 7. Counted from cysteine to phenylalanine, this CDR3 has 13 amino acids. The entry retains the CDR3 DNA only, 39 bases that are in frame from base 1. The germline V gene specifies SGHRS as CDR1 and YFSETQ as CDR2. The paper's findings and limits, for the study overall: Larger estimated clonotype richness was generally found for naive subsets than for memory subsets. Pairwise subsampling indicated that sequencing depth was expected to affect the degree of clonotype sharing among donors. Sharing across a few donors was observed for around 5% of naive CD4, under 4% of naive CD8, over 2% of memory CD4, and around 0.42% of memory CD8 clonotypes. Compared with non-shared clonotypes, the clonotypes found in all four sorted-subset donors had higher generation probabilities. Rarefaction of sorted-subset datasets indicated incomplete sequencing despite the large sequencing depth. Because the study included only a small number of donors, the genetic and exposure-history diversity represented was limited. Only blood was sampled, and tissue TCR repertoires likely differ from those in blood.

About this clone itself: Its specific antigen is unknown. The sample holds no much larger clone one base away, and base qualities are not on file.

TCR CDR3 regions were amplified from genomic DNA by multiplex PCR using the deep immunoSEQ assay. Extracted genomic DNA from each cell subset was distributed evenly across all wells of several immunoSEQ 96-well plates, and each plate was treated as a replicate. For sorted subsets, each replicate PCR was loaded with about 200 ng genomic DNA, equivalent to about 30,000 T cell genomes. The purified libraries were quantified using a Qubit 3.0 fluorometer, sized with a Bioanalyzer 2100, and then quantified again using the KAPA Library Quantification kit. Every immunoSEQ 96-well plate was sequenced on a separate single-read 150-cycle Illumina NextSeq 550 flow cell. The original methods were these. The immunoSEQ output contained only junctional sequences without quality scores, so filtering could not match that applied to full-length reads. To assign V/J genes and CDR3, sequences were annotated against IMGT germline references using PyIR, a Python wrapper for IgBLAST v1.9. Reads were removed for weak V/J assignments (E-value above 1e-6), missing CDR3, stop codons, out-of-frame junctions, or ambiguous translated residues. V3J clonotypes were defined as sequences sharing the same inferred V gene, J gene, and CDR3 amino acid sequence. The percentage overlap between two repertoires was calculated by dividing the number of shared unique clonotypes by the size of the smaller repertoire. Repertoire richness was assessed with RTK rarefaction, the Chao1 estimator, and Recon v2.1 estimates of unobserved clonotypes. OLGA was used to compute generation probabilities for all TCRbeta clonotypes that the gDNA method yielded from a handful of donors. Not all clones reach the TCRdb copy of this immuneACCESS table, which keeps in-frame sequences only. Checked studies attribute under half of the gap to unresolved V genes and leave the rest unexplained. That table furnishes V, J and clone size, whereas the DNA furnished D and trimming. This sample is represented by about 1.5 million clones; around 98% of them were singletons. The ten top clones hold 0.4% to 0.45% of the sample.

The donors were healthy, HIV-negative adults with no recently reported acute infections or vaccinations. All donors were Caucasian adults living in Nashville, Tennessee, USA. CD4+ T cells were enriched by magnetic negative selection, after which naive cells were positively selected on CD45RA and the negative fraction was taken as the memory subset. Blood was obtained by leukapheresis, after which PBMCs were separated by Ficoll-Histopaque density gradient centrifugation and cryopreserved in liquid nitrogen vapor phase. Purity and quantity of every magnetically sorted T cell population were checked by analytical flow cytometry. Each sorted fraction had its genomic DNA isolated and then quantified by UV absorbance on a Nanodrop 2000c.

The chain is made from TRBV5-1 and TRBJ2-2, and 9 junction bases match TRBD1. This receptor was obtained from a man aged 25 to 40 in good health. The sample was naive CD4+ T cells sorted from blood. What this sample's cell subset or site label stands for: CD45RA+ positively selected. The CDR3 in this case is CAGGQGIPGELFF. The bases are TGCGCCGGGGGACAGGGAATTCCCGGGGAGCTGTTTTTT.